This TCR beta chain comes out of a study of blood T cell repertoires in COVID-19. Background on the study: Whether acute or convalescent, the COVID-19 samples came from the United States, Italy and Spain. Sources were T cells, B-cell-depleted T cells, or PBMCs; the material itself was cDNA or gDNA.

The germline gives CDR1 LNHDA, CDR2 SQIVND (reference sequence). This CDR3 is built from 12 residues. Trimming cost V 1 base and J 8 bases, with 8 bases left between them. In the original processing: Amplification of reference gene primers was used by the study to estimate nucleated cell counts. Clones were sequenced by immunoSEQ multiplex PCR, and TCRdb holds only the in-frame ones, with some missing. The DNA was the basis for D and trimming; V, J and clone size are from that table. The sample holds hundreds of thousands of clones, roughly 85% seen once. The rearrangement joins TRBV19 to TRBJ1-2; D gene ambiguous. The sample taken for sequencing was peripheral blood. The TCR originated in a man younger than 30 with active or convalescent COVID-19. The CDR3 loop reads CASSIGTGGYTF. In nucleotides, the CDR3 is TGTGCCAGTAGTATAGGGACGGGAGGCTACACCTTC.